This TCR beta chain was obtained from a study of regulatory T cells in long-lasting Graves disease. General study points: Persistent patients shared more public clonotypes (fewer than 3,000) than newly diagnosed patients (approximately 960). No thyroid tissue was studied; the work used peripheral blood only.

Specified time point: newly diagnosed GD, antithyroid drugs for less than 3 months. RNA from PBMCs was the source of the TCR library. An endocrinology unit in Xi'an, China, supplied the patients. iRepertoire HTBI primers and Arm-PCR of CDR3 regions built TCR beta libraries. TCRdb itself ran the multiplex PCR reads through MiXCR, one entry per CDR3 protein. The sample includes some 340,000 distinct CDR3 sequences, about 11% seen only once; the top ten take about 19%. Trimming cost V 7 bases and J 4 bases; bases outside gene matches: 8. Germline CDR1 is MNHNS and CDR2 is SASEGT. The CDR3 extends over 14 amino acids. On this clonotype itself: Antigen specificity is unknown.

The data were also submitted as part of a second study, on T cells in Graves' hyperthyroidism and ophthalmopathy.

The starting material was peripheral blood mononuclear cells (PBMCs), obtained at new diagnosis, from a patient treated with antithyroid drugs. The chain links TRBV6-1 to TRBJ2-7; TRBD1 matches 9 bases. This receptor was identified in a woman between 18 and 30 years old with Graves disease. DNA of the CDR3: TGTGCCAGCATTCCGGGACAGGGTATTTACGAGCAGTACTTC. This gives the protein CASIPGQGIYEQYF.